This T cell receptor (beta chain) was recorded in a study of blood T cell repertoires in COVID-19. Study information: T cells, B-cell-depleted T cells, or PBMCs provided the cDNA or gDNA that served as material.

In the authors' methods: Amplification of reference gene primers provided the estimated nucleated cell counts. Sequenced by immunoSEQ multiplex PCR; TCRdb stores in-frame clones only, minus some. V and J calls and clone size come straight from that table; D and trimming were deduced from the DNA. Among fewer than 200,000 clones listed, around 90% were seen once. The germline V gene encodes CDR1 MNHNS and CDR2 SASEGT. V lost 3 bases and J lost 7; bases outside the gene matches: 9. This CDR3 has 16 amino acids. Categorization into cohorts depended on clinical history that participants reported. Two negative PCRs, clearance, or symptom resolution had been documented for recovered Cohort 3 donors.

Sequenced material: PBMCs or T cells enriched from blood (not recorded which). The receptor was derived from a woman aged 18-29 years who had recovered from COVID-19. The V gene is TRBV6-1, the J gene TRBJ2-7; 13 bases fit TRBD2. The CDR3 sequence: CASSELGLAGAKEQYF. CDR3 bases: TGTGCCAGCAGTGAGCTAGGACTAGCGGGGGCTAAGGAGCAGTACTTC.